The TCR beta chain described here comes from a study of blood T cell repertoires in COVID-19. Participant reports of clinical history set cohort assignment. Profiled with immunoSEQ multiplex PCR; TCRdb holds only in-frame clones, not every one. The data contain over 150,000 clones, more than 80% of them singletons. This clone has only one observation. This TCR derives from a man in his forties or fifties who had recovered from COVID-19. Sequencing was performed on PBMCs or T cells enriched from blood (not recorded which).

In DNA form, the CDR3 reads TGTGCCAGTAGTGGGGACACGCACAGTGGCACTGAAGCTTTCTTT. Protein product: CASSGDTHSGTEAFF. The chain joins TRBV19 to TRBJ1-1, with D perhaps TRBD1 (6 bases). Deletions cut 5 bases from V and 4 bases from J, with 17 bases between. This CDR3 has 15 residues. Germline values: CDR1 LNHDA, CDR2 SQIVND (reference sequence).